Detailed here is one T cell receptor (beta chain). Its antigen is unidentified. These data come from a study of radiotherapy plus CTLA-4 blockade in lung cancer. Study information: Objective response was observed in roughly 20% of patients, and disease control in about 30%. The study's findings and limits: Blood-borne expansion of tumor-derived TCR clones followed radiotherapy plus ipilimumab. Increased serum interferon-beta after radiation also reportedly predicted response strongly.

This CDR3 has 17 amino acids. Per the germline V gene, CDR1 is MNHNS and CDR2 is SASEGT. V lost 2 bases and J lost 2; bases outside the gene matches: 11. Generated by immunoSEQ multiplex PCR, the TCRdb table keeps only in-frame clones and is missing some. Of about 97,000 clones in the sample, around 74% were seen once. Patients in the study, people with chemo-refractory metastatic non-small-cell lung cancer, received focal radiation plus ipilimumab CTLA-4 blockade. This material consisted of peripheral blood, taken from a patient treated with radiotherapy plus ipilimumab. This chain joins TRBV6-1 and TRBJ1-1, with 7 bases aligning to TRBD1. The receptor was derived from a human donor with non-small cell lung cancer who had a partial response to radiotherapy plus ipilimumab. Some clones in this sample may be carry-over from other donors' samples. CDR3 loop: CASSERRGRDLNTEAFF. Here the CDR3 DNA reads TGTGCCAGCAGTGAAAGGAGGGGGCGCGATCTAAACACTGAAGCTTTCTTT.